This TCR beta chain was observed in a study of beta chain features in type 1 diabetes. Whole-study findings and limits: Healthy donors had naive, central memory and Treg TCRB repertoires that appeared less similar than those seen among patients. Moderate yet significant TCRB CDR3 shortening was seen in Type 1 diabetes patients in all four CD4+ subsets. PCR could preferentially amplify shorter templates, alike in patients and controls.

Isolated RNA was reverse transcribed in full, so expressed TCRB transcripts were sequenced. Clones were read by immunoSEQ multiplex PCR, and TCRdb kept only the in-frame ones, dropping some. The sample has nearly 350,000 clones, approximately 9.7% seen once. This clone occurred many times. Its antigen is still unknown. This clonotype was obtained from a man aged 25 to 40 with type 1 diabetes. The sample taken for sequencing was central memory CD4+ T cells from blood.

The CDR3 nucleotides are TGCAGTGCCGGAGCCAACTATGGCTACACCTTC. This translates into CSAGANYGYTF. The chain is built from TRBV20-1 and TRBJ1-2; D unresolved. CDR1 is DFQATT and CDR2 is SNEGSKA in the germline V gene (reference sequence). The CDR3 has 11 residues. V was trimmed by 6 bases and J by 2 bases, leaving 7 bases between them.